The T cell receptor (beta chain) under discussion was sequenced for a study of cytomegalovirus exposure and HLA in healthy donors. Study details: Early on, a data release was issued that held roughly 80 million unique TCRs from HLA-typed donors.

The PCR contained 60 Vbeta and 13 Jbeta primers. Profiled with immunoSEQ multiplex PCR; TCRdb holds only in-frame clones, not every one. The sample includes about 130,000 clones, around 83% of them seen just once. Study-level points and caveats: HLA allele associations emerged for roughly 16,000 TCR beta sequences in a later analysis, at 0.05 false discovery rate.

As to this clone: Its target is not known.

Donors were ostensibly healthy at sampling, although undocumented immune exposures were probable. The TCR originated in a man aged 45-60 years in good health and CMV-seronegative. The specimen sequenced was PBMCs.

CDR3 nucleotides: TGTGCCAGCCGGGACTATCCGAACACCGGGGAGCTGTTTTTT. Encoded protein: CASRDYPNTGELFF. The chain joins TRBV7-2 to TRBJ2-2; 7 bases align to TRBD2. CDR1 and CDR2 (germline): SGHTA, FQGNSA. After removal of 8 bases from V and 0 bases from J, the junction contained 3 bases not matched to a gene. This CDR3 contains 14 residues.